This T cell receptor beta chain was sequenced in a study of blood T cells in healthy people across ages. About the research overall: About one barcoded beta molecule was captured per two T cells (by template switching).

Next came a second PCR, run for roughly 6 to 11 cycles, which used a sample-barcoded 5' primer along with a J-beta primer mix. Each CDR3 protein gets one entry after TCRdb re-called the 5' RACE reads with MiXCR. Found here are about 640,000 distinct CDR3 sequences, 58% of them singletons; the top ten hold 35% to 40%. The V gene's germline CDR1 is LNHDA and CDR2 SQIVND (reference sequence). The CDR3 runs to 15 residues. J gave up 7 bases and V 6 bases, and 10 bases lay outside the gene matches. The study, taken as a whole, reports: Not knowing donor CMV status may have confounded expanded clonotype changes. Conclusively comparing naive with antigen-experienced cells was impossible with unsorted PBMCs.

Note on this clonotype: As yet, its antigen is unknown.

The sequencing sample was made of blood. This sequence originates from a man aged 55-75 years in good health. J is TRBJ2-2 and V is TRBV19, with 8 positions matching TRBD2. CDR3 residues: CASRVAGGAVGELFF. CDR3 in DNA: TGTGCCAGTAGAGTTGCCGGGGGGGCCGTCGGGGAGCTGTTTTTT.